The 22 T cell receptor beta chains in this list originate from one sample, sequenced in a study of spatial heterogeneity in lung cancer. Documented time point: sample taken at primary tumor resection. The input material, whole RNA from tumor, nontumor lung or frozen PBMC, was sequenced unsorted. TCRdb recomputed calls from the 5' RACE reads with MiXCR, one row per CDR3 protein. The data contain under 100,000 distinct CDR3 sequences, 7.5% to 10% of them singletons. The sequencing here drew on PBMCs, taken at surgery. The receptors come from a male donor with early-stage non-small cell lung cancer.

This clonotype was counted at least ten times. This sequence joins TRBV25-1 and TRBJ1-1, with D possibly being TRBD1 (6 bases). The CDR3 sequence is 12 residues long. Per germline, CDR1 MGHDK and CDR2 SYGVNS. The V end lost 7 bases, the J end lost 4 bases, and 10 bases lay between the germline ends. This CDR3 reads CASTGARTEAFF. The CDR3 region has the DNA TGTGCCAGCACAGGGGCGCGCACTGAAGCTTTCTTT.

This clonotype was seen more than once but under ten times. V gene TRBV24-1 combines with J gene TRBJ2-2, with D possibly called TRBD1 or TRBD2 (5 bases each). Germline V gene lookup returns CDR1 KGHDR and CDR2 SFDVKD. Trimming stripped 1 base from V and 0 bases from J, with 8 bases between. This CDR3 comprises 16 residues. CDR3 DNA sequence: TGTGCCACCAGTGATTTCGGGGCCCCGAACACCGGGGAGCTGTTTTTT. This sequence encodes CATSDFGAPNTGELFF.

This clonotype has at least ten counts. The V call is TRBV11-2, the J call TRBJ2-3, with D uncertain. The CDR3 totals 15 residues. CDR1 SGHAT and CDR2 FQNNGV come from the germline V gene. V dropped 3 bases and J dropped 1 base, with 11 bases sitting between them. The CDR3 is CASSLRGWGTDTQYF. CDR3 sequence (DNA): TGTGCCAGCAGCTTGCGCGGCTGGGGCACAGATACGCAGTATTTT. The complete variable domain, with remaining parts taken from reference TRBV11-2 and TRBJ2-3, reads EAGVAQSPRYKIIEKRQSVAFWCNPISGHATLYWYQQILGQGPKLLIQFQNNGVVDDSQLPKDRFSAERLKGVDSTLKIQPAKLEDSAVYLCASSLRGWGTDTQYFGPGTRLTVL.

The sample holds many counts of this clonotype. CDR3 coding DNA: TGCAGCACATGGGACAGCGAGCAGTACTTC. Protein sequence: CSTWDSEQYF. The V call is TRBV29-1, the J call TRBJ2-7; 7 bases map to TRBD1. J gave up 6 bases and V 8 bases, and 4 bases lay outside the gene matches. The CDR3 spans 10 residues. In germline, CDR1 is SQVTM, CDR2 ANQGSEA.

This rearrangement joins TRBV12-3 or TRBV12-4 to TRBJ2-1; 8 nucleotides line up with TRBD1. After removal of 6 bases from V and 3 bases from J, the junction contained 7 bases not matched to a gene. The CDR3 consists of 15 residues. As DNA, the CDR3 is TGTGCCAGCAGCCCCAGGGGGCAGGGCTACAATGAGCAGTTCTTC. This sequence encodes CASSPRGQGYNEQFF.

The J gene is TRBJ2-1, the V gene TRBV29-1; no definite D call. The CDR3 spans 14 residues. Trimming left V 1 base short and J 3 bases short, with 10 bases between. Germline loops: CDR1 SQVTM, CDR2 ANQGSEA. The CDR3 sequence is CSVEGRMNYNEQFF. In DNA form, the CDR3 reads TGCAGCGTTGAAGGGCGGATGAACTACAATGAGCAGTTCTTC.

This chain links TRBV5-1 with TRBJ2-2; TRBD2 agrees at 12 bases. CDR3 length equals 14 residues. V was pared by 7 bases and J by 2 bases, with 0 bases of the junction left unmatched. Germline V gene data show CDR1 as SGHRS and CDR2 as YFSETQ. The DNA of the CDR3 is TGCGCCAGCGGACTAGCGGGAAACACCGGGGAGCTGTTTTTT. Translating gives CASGLAGNTGELFF.

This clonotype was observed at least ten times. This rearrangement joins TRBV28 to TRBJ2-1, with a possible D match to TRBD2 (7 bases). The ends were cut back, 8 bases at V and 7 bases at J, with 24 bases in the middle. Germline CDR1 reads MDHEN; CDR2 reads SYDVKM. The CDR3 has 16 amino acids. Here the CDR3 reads CASAPAGRGHWNEQFF. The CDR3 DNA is TGTGCCAGCGCTCCGGCCGGGCGGGGGCATTGGAATGAGCAGTTCTTC.

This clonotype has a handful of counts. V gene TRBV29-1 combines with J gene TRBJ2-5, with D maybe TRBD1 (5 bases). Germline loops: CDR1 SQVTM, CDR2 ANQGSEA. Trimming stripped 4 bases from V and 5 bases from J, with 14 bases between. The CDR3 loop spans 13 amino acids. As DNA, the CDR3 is TGCAGCGTTGGGGTCCCAGGGAAGGAGACCCAGTACTTC. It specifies CSVGVPGKETQYF.

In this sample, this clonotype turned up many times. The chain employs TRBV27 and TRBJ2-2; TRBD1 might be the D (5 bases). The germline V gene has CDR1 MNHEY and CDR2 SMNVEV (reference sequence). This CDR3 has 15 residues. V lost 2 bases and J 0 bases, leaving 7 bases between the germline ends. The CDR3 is CASSLRGSNTGELFF. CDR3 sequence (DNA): TGTGCCAGCAGTTTAAGGGGATCGAACACCGGGGAGCTGTTTTTT.

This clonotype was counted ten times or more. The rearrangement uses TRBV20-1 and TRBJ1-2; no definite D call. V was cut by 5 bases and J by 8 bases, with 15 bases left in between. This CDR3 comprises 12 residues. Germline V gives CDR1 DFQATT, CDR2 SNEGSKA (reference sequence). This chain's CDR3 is CSAWNEFSGYTF. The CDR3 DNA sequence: TGCAGTGCTTGGAATGAATTCAGCGGCTACACCTTC.

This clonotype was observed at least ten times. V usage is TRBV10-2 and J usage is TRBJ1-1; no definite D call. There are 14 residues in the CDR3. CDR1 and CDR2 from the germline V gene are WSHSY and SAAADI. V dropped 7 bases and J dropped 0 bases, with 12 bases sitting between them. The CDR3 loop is CASIRQPLNTEAFF. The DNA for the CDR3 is TGCGCCAGCATACGACAACCTCTGAACACTGAAGCTTTCTTT.

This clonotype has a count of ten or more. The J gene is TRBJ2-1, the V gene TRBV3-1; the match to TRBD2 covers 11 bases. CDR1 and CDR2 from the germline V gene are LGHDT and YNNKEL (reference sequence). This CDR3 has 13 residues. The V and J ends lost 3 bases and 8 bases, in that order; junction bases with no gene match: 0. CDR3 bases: TGTGCCAGCAGCCAGGGACTAGCGGATGAGCAGTTCTTC. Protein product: CASSQGLADEQFF.

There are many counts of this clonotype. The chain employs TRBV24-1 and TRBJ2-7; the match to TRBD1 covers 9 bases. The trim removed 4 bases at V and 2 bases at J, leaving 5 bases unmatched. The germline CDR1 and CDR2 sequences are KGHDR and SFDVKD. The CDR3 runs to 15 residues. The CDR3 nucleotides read TGTGCCACCAGTGACCCGGGACAGGGTGCCTACGAGCAGTACTTC. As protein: CATSDPGQGAYEQYF.

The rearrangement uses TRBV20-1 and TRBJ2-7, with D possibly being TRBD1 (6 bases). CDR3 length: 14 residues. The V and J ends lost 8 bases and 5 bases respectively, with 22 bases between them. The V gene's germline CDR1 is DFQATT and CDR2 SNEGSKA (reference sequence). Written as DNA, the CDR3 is TGCAGTACAATAGTCCTCCAGGGGAAGGACGAGCAGTACTTC. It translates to CSTIVLQGKDEQYF.

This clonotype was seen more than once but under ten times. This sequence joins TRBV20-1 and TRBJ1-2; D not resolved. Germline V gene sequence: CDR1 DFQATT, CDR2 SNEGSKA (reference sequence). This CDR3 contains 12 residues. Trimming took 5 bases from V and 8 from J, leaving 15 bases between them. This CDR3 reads CSALTASGGYTF. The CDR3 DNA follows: TGCAGTGCTTTGACGGCCTCGGGAGGCTACACCTTC.

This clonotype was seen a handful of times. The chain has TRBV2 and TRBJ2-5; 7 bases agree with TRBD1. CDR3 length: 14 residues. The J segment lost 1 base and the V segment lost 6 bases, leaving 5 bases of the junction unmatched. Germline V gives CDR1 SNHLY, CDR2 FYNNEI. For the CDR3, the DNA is TGTGCCAGCAGCCTCGGGACAGCCCAAGAGACCCAGTACTTC. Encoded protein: CASSLGTAQETQYF.

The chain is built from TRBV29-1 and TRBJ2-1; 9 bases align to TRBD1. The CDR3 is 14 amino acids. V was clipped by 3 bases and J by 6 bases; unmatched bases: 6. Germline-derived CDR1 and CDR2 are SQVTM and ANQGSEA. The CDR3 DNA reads TGCAGCGTTGACCCGGGACAGGGCACCAATGAGCAGTTCTTC. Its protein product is CSVDPGQGTNEQFF.

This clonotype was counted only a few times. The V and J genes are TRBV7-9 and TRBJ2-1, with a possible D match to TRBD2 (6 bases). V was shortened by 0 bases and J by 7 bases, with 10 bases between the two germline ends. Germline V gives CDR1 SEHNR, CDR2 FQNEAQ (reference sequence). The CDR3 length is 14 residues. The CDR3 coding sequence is TGTGCCAGCAGCTTAGCGCTAGCGTTAAATGAGCAGTTCTTC. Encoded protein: CASSLALALNEQFF.

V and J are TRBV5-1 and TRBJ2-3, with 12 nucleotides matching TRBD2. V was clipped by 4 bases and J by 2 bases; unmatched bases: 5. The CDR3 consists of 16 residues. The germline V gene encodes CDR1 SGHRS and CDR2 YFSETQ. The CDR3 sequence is CASSIGLAGFTDTQYF. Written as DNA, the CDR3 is TGCGCCAGCAGCATCGGACTAGCGGGGTTCACAGATACGCAGTATTTT.

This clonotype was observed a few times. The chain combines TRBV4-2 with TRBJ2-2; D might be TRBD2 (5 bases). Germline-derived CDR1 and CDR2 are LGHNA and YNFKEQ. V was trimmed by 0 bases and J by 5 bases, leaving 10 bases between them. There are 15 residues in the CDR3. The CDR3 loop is CASSQDYSVTGELFF. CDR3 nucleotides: TGTGCCAGCAGCCAAGATTATAGCGTTACCGGGGAGCTGTTTTTT.

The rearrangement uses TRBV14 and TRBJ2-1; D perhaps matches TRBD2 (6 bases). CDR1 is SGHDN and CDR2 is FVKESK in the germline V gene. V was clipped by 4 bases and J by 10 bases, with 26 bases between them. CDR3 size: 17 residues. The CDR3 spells CASSPWGVRPSSGEQFF. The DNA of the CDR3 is TGTGCCAGCAGCCCCTGGGGGGTGCGGCCAAGCTCAGGAGAGCAGTTCTTC.